These 15 T cell receptor beta chains were all obtained from the same sample, sequenced in a study of CD8 T cells in ankylosing spondylitis (dated by TCRdb to about 2017). Library preparation employed 5' RACE. The reads were generated on an Illumina HiSeq 2500. TCRdb handled the public reads itself, with Q25 trimming in fastp and clone calling in MiXCR, and kept productive beta chains. Here each entry gathers all rows of one CDR3 protein and keeps the most common genes and DNA. This sample comprises around 150,000 distinct CDR3 sequences, roughly a third of them detected only once. 6% of the sample is in the top ten clones. Input material: synovial fluid, either unsorted or a sorted T cell fraction (not recorded which). All receptors derive from a male donor with ankylosing spondylitis.

This clonotype has a count of ten or more. This chain links TRBV12-3 or TRBV12-4 with TRBJ2-5; 7 nucleotides align to TRBD2. Trimming removed 6 bases from V and 2 bases from J; junction bases left unmatched: 9. The CDR3 covers 15 residues. CDR3 region: CASRAPGGRQETQYF. In DNA, the CDR3 is TGTGCCAGCAGAGCGCCCGGGGGGAGGCAAGAGACCCAGTACTTC.

This clonotype was observed a few times. The chain combines TRBV20-1 with TRBJ2-7, with TRBD2 matching over 7 bases. V trimming: 4 bases; J trimming: 6 bases; junction bases outside the gene matches: 21. The CDR3 has 17 residues. CDR1 is DFQATT and CDR2 is SNEGSKA in the germline V gene (reference sequence). The DNA for the CDR3 is TGCAGTGCTAACCACTGGACGGGCACTGGGGGGGGAGGCGAGCAGTACTTC. It specifies CSANHWTGTGGGGEQYF.

This clonotype was observed a handful of times. This chain links TRBV9 with TRBJ2-1, with D possibly TRBD1 on 6 matching bases. V shed 3 bases and J shed 9 bases, with 16 bases lying between them. The CDR3 runs 14 residues. Germline loops: CDR1 SGDLS, CDR2 YYNGEE. CDR3 residues: CASSAGPQGIEQFF. DNA of the CDR3: TGTGCCAGCAGCGCAGGACCCCAGGGGATTGAGCAGTTCTTC.

This chain links TRBV6-2 or TRBV6-3 with TRBJ1-5; the match to TRBD1 covers 9 bases. This CDR3 comprises 22 residues. The trim removed 4 bases at V and 6 bases at J, leaving 28 bases unmatched. Germline V gene lookup returns CDR1 MNHEY and CDR2 SVGEGT. DNA of the CDR3: TGTGCCAGCAGTTCCTTGGGGGACAGGGAGGCCCCGAGGCAGGGCAGGGGTCAGCCCCAGCATTTT. Translating gives CASSSLGDREAPRQGRGQPQHF.

The chain couples TRBV7-8 to TRBJ1-5; tentatively, D is TRBD1 (5 bases). The CDR3 loop spans 16 amino acids. Germline CDR1 is SGHVS and CDR2 is FQNEAQ. The ends were cut back, 5 bases at V and 6 bases at J, with 20 bases in the middle. As DNA, the CDR3 is TGTGCCAGCAGCCTCAACCGGGGGGGAAGCGGTCAGCCCCAGCATTTT. This sequence encodes CASSLNRGGSGQPQHF.

This clonotype was detected once. This chain links TRBV14 with TRBJ1-1; D is unresolved. Trimming left V 6 bases short and J 4 bases short, with 12 bases between. CDR1 is SGHDN and CDR2 is FVKESK in the germline V gene. CDR3 length: 13 residues. The CDR3 protein is CASSSFDLTEAFF. CDR3 DNA sequence: TGTGCCAGCAGTTCGTTCGACCTCACTGAAGCTTTCTTT. The full variable domain, in which reference TRBV14 and TRBJ1-1 provide the parts outside the CDR3, is EAGVTQFPSHSVIEKGQTVTLRCDPISGHDNLYWYRRVMGKEIKFLLHFVKESKQDESGMPNNRFLAERTGGTYSTLKVQPAELEDSGVYFCASSSFDLTEAFFGQGTRLTVV.

This chain connects TRBV20-1 to TRBJ2-1; D call uncertain. The germline CDR1 and CDR2 sequences are DFQATT and SNEGSKA (reference sequence). V gave up 0 bases and J gave up 5 bases, with 11 bases separating them. The CDR3 runs to 14 residues. The CDR3 coding sequence is TGCAGTGCTAGAGATTGGCGCGATCACAATGAGCAGTTCTTC. This gives the protein CSARDWRDHNEQFF.

This clonotype was counted a few times. This sequence joins TRBV20-1 and TRBJ2-1; TRBD2 agrees at 11 bases. J lost 8 bases, V lost 1 base, and 7 bases had no gene match. The CDR3 has 15 amino acids. Germline V lookup: CDR1 DFQATT, CDR2 SNEGSKA (reference sequence). This CDR3 is CSARVGSGGAHEQFF. CDR3 in DNA: TGCAGTGCTAGAGTTGGTAGCGGGGGGGCCCATGAGCAGTTCTTC.

The chain carries TRBV20-1 and TRBJ2-1; 12 bases match TRBD1. The germline gives CDR1 DFQATT, CDR2 SNEGSKA (reference sequence). V lost 4 bases to trimming and J lost 7 bases; unmatched junction nucleotides: 11. The CDR3 length is 16 residues. CDR3 DNA sequence: TGCAGTGCTACCCCCAGGGACAGGGGGCAAGTTAATGAGCAGTTCTTC. Translated: CSATPRDRGQVNEQFF.

This chain uses TRBV6-1 with TRBJ2-7, with D perhaps TRBD1 or TRBD2 (6 bases each). Trimming took 7 bases from V and 0 from J, leaving 16 bases between them. The length of the CDR3 is 15 residues. Germline CDR1 and CDR2: MNHNS and SASEGT. The chain's CDR3 is CASTRGGTYSYEQYF. CDR3 nucleotides: TGTGCCAGCACCAGAGGGGGGACATACTCCTACGAGCAGTACTTC.

A few counts support this clonotype. The chain uses TRBV6-2 or TRBV6-3 and TRBJ2-7; D may be TRBD1 or TRBD2 (5 bases each). The germline gives CDR1 MNHEY, CDR2 SVGEGT. V dropped 7 bases and J dropped 6 bases, with 25 bases sitting between them. The CDR3 consists of 16 residues. CDR3 sequence (DNA): TGTGCCAGCAAGGAGGCACACAGGCTTTCCCCGGGCGAGCAGTACTTC. It encodes CASKEAHRLSPGEQYF.

The rearrangement links TRBV11-1 to TRBJ2-5; D is possibly TRBD2 (5 bases). CDR1 and CDR2 (germline): SGHAT, FQDESV (reference sequence). V lost 1 base to trimming and J lost 2 bases, with 11 bases between them. This CDR3 has 15 amino acids. For the CDR3, the DNA is TGTGCCAGCAGCTTAGACCGGGATCGGCAAGAGACCCAGTACTTC. This translates into CASSLDRDRQETQYF.

This chain uses TRBV6-5 with TRBJ2-7; D is unclear. Trimming took 7 bases from V and 6 from J, leaving 13 bases between them. Germline V gene sequence: CDR1 MNHEY, CDR2 SVGAGI. The CDR3 is made up of 12 amino acids. CDR3 sequence: CASKSRSSEQYF. CDR3 nucleotide sequence: TGTGCCAGCAAATCACGGTCTAGCGAGCAGTACTTC.

This clonotype was picked up a small number of times. The rearrangement links TRBV20-1 to TRBJ2-7, with TRBD2 matching 11 bases. V shed 5 bases, J shed 3 bases, and the junction held 3 bases outside the gene matches. CDR1 is DFQATT and CDR2 is SNEGSKA in the germline V gene (reference sequence). There are 13 residues in the CDR3. The CDR3 nucleotides read TGCAGTGCTCGCGGGACTAGCGGCTACGAGCAGTACTTC. It translates to CSARGTSGYEQYF.

The rearrangement links TRBV20-1 to TRBJ2-1; 8 bases line up with TRBD2. J lost 7 bases, V lost 8 bases, and 7 bases had no gene match. The length of the CDR3 is 12 residues. Germline V gene data show CDR1 as DFQATT and CDR2 as SNEGSKA (reference sequence). CDR3: CSPTGGANEQFF. In nucleotides, the CDR3 is TGCAGTCCTACGGGAGGGGCTAATGAGCAGTTCTTC.